A selection of T cell receptor beta chains follows, all from one sample in a study of cytomegalovirus exposure and HLA in healthy donors. The method was immunoSEQ multiplex PCR; TCRdb's version includes in-frame clones alone and lacks a portion of them. The sample includes about 170,000 clones, 70% to 85% of them seen just once. The specimen sequenced was PBMCs. The receptors derive from a human donor in good health. The CDR3 runs from the conserved cysteine through the conserved F or W. D genes are given only for firm matches. Rows may omit the clone size; those that give it use once, few, many or a size class.

J,D,size,length,V,DNA,CDR3
TRBJ2-2,.,.,16,TRBV7-2,TGTGCCAGCAGCTTTTATAGGGGTTCGGACACCGGGGAGCTGTTTTTT,CASSFYRGSDTGELFF
TRBJ1-6,TRBD1,.,16,TRBV2,TGTGCCAGCATTCAAGGGGCAGGGGGGAATAATTCACCCCTCCACTTT,CASIQGAGGNNSPLHF
TRBJ2-5,TRBD2,.,13,TRBV6-1,TGTGCCACAGCGGGGGGGCCTTGGGAGACCCAGTACTTC,CATAGGPWETQYF
TRBJ2-2,.,.,14,TRBV4-1,TGCGCCAGCAGCCAGGAGGGATCCACCGGGGAGCTGTTTTTT,CASSQEGSTGELFF
TRBJ2-1,TRBD1,few,15,TRBV27,TGTGCCAGCAGTGCAGGGACAGGACCGAACAATGAGCAGTTCTTC,CASSAGTGPNNEQFF
TRBJ2-3,.,.,15,TRBV7-2,TGTGCCAGCAGCTTAGATGGGGGGTCGACAGATACGCAGTATTTT,CASSLDGGSTDTQYF
TRBJ1-6,TRBD1,few,17,TRBV4-1,TGCGCCAGCAGCCAGAGGAGGCGGACAGGGGATAATTCACCCCTCCACTTT,CASSQRRRTGDNSPLHF
TRBJ2-7,.,.,11,TRBV7-2,TGTGCCAGCAGCCCGTCCTACGAGCAGTACTTC,CASSPSYEQYF
TRBJ2-2,.,.,11,TRBV20-1,TGCAGTGCCAAGGGGCCCGGGGAGCTGTTTTTT,CSAKGPGELFF
TRBJ1-1,.,.,14,TRBV18,TGTGCCAGCTCACCACAGAGGGAGAACACTGAAGCTTTCTTT,CASSPQRENTEAFF
TRBJ1-2,.,few,15,TRBV7-8,TGTGCCAGCAGCTTAGATACAGGAGTCTCCTATGGCTACACCTTC,CASSLDTGVSYGYTF
TRBJ2-3,.,.,15,TRBV6-5,TGTGCCAGCAGTTACCGGGGACTTCGCACAGATACGCAGTATTTT,CASSYRGLRTDTQYF
TRBJ2-5,.,once,14,TRBV7-3,TGTGCCAGCAGCTTGTTCCCGGGGCAAGAGACCCAGTACTTC,CASSLFPGQETQYF
TRBJ2-5,TRBD1,.,15,TRBV7-9,TGTGCCAGCAGACCGGGACAGGGGGACCAAGAGACCCAGTACTTC,CASRPGQGDQETQYF
TRBJ1-1,.,.,14,TRBV10-3,TGTGCCATCAGTGGGGCAGTCATGAACACTGAAGCTTTCTTT,CAISGAVMNTEAFF
TRBJ2-1,.,.,13,TRBV5-4,TGTGCCAGCAGCGCCGATACCGGGAATGAGCAGTTCTTC,CASSADTGNEQFF
TRBJ1-3,TRBD1,.,16,TRBV5-1,TGCGCCAGCAGCTTGGCCGGGACAGGCTCTGGAAACACCATATATTTT,CASSLAGTGSGNTIYF
TRBJ2-1,.,.,15,TRBV11-3,TGTGCCAGCAGCCCCTCCCGGCGGGGCTACAATGAGCAGTTCTTC,CASSPSRRGYNEQFF
TRBJ1-5,.,once,14,TRBV7-2,TGTGCCAGCAGCGCCAGGGTAAGCAATCAGCCCCAGCATTTT,CASSARVSNQPQHF
TRBJ2-3,TRBD1,.,16,TRBV7-9,TGTGCCAGCAGCTCTCCCCGGGACAGAAACACAGATACGCAGTATTTT,CASSSPRDRNTDTQYF
TRBJ2-3,.,.,15,TRBV7-9,TGTGCCAGCAGCTTAGGGGCGGGGACCGCAGATACGCAGTATTTT,CASSLGAGTADTQYF
TRBJ2-1,.,.,12,TRBV12-5,TGTGCTAGTGGTTTCCTCAGGGTTGAGCAGTTCTTC,CASGFLRVEQFF
TRBJ2-1,TRBD2,few,13,TRBV7-2,TGTGCCAGCAGCTTAGAGTTGGGGGGGAGTCAGTTCTTC,CASSLELGGSQFF
TRBJ1-1,TRBD1,once,14,TRBV19,TGTGCCAGTAGTATAGGGGGACAGGGTACTGAAGCTTTCTTT,CASSIGGQGTEAFF
TRBJ1-5,.,.,17,TRBV23-1,TGCGCCAGCAGTCAAAGCCCGGGACACCCACTTTATCAGCCCCAGCATTTT,CASSQSPGHPLYQPQHF
TRBJ2-6,.,once,15,TRBV19,TGTGCCAGTACCCTCGGCAGGTTGGGGGCCAACGTCCTGACTTTC,CASTLGRLGANVLTF
TRBJ1-1,TRBD1,once,14,TRBV5-5,TGTGCCAGCAGCTCGCAGGGGGCGAACACTGAAGCTTTCTTT,CASSSQGANTEAFF
TRBJ1-1,TRBD1,.,15,TRBV13,TGTGCCAGCAGCTTACGACAGGGGTTAAGGACTGAAGCTTTCTTT,CASSLRQGLRTEAFF
TRBJ2-2,.,once,17,TRBV21-1,TGTGCCAGCAGGAGGACTAGCGGGGGCCATAACACCGGGGAGCTGTTTTTT,CASRRTSGGHNTGELFF